The entry below gives a single T cell receptor (beta chain) sequence along with its context. What it recognizes is unknown. The V gene's germline CDR1 is MNHEY and CDR2 SMNVEV (reference sequence). This CDR3 contains 13 residues. Each TRB cDNA library was prepared by 5' RACE (with UMI labels). Reprocessing the 5' RACE reads, TCRdb reports a single entry for every CDR3 protein and omits DNA. The sample's table shows some 130,000 distinct CDR3 sequences. Sorting was done in triplicate for each CD8+ T cell subset (about 320,000 cells each). Identification of naive CD8+ T cells rested on CD45RO-CCR7+CD27+CD95- status. The sample comes from a study of CXCR3-negative and CXCR3-positive naive CD8 T cells. Whole-study results and caveats: The naive subsets expressed comparable surface CD5, and the authors inferred TCR strength from TRB CDR3 properties. Once cells were cryopreserved, CXCR3 expression went down partly, and most assays used fresh PBMCs.

The TCR was taken from a human donor in good health. Some clones in this sample may be carry-over from other donors' samples. The chain couples TRBV27 to TRBJ2-1; lacking DNA, the TRBD1 call made by TCRdb goes unchecked. Sequencing input: naive CXCR3- CD8+ T cells from blood. Sample subset: CD45RO-CCR7+CD27+CD95- naive CD8+ T cells lacking CXCR3 (TNR3-). CDR3 sequence reads: CASKGGRYNEQFF.